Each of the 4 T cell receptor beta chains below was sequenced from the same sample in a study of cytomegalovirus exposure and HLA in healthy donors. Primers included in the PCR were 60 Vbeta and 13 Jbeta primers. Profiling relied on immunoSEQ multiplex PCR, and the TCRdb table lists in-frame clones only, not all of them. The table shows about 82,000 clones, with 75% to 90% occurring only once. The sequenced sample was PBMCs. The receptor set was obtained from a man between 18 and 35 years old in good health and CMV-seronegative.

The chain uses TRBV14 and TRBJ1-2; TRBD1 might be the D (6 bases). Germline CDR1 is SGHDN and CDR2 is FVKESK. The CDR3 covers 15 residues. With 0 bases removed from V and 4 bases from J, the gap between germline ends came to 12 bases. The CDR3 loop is CASSQDRTASYGYTF. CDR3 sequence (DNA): TGTGCCAGCAGCCAAGATCGGACAGCGAGCTATGGCTACACCTTC.

Here the CDR3 reads CASGTGNYGYTF. As DNA, the CDR3 is TGTGCCAGCGGTACAGGGAACTATGGCTACACCTTC. This chain connects TRBV5-8 to TRBJ1-2; tentatively, D is TRBD1 (6 bases). CDR3 length equals 12 residues. Germline V gives CDR1 SGHTS, CDR2 YDEGEE. The V and J ends lost 7 bases and 2 bases respectively, with 9 bases between them.

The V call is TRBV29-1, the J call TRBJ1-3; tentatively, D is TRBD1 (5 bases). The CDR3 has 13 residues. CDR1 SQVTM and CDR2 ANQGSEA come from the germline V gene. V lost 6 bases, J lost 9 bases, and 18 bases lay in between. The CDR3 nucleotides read TGCAGCGTCGCTTGGACCCCGGGGGGCACCATATATTTT. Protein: CSVAWTPGGTIYF. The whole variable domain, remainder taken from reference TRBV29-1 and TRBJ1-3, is SAVISQKPSRDICQRGTSLTIQCQVDSQVTMMFWYRQQPGQSLTLIATANQGSEATYESGFVIDKFPISRPNLTFSTLTVSNMSPEDSSIYLCSVAWTPGGTIYFGEGSWLTVV.

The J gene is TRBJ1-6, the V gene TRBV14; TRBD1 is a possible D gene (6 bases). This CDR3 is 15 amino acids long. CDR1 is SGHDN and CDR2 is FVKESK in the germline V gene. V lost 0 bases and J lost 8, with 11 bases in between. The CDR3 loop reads CASSQDRQGYSPLHF. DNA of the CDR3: TGTGCCAGCAGCCAAGATAGGCAGGGGTATTCACCCCTCCACTTT.